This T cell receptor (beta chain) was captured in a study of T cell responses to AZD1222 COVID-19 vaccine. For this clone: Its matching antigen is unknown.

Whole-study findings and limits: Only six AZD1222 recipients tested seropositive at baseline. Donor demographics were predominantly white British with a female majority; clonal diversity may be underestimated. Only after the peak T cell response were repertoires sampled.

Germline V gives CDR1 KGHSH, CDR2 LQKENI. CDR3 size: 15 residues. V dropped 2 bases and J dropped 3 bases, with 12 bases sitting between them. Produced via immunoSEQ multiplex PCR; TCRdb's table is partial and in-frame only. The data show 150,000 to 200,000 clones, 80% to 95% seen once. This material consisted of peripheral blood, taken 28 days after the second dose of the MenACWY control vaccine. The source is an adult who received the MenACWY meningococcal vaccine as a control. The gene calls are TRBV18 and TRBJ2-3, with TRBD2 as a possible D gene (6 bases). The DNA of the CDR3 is TGTGCCAGCTCACCAAACAGCGGAGGGACAGATACGCAGTATTTT. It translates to CASSPNSGGTDTQYF.